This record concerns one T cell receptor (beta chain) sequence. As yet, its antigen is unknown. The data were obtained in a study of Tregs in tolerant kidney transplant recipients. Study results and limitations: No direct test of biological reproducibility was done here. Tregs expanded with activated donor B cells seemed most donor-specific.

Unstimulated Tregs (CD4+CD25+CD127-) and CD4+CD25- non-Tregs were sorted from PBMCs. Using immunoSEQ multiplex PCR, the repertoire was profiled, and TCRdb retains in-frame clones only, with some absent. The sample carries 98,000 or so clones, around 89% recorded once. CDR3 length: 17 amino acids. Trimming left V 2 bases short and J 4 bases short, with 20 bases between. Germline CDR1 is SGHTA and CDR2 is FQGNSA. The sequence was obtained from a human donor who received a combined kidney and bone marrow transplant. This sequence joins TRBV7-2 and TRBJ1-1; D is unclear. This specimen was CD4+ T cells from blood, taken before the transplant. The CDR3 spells CASSLKIYRGGSTEAFF. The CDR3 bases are TGTGCCAGCAGCTTAAAAATATACCGGGGAGGTAGCACTGAAGCTTTCTTT.